This TCR beta chain was recovered during a study of early stage breast cancer tumors. At the level of the study: Most invasive tumors, about 75% of the 16, were ER+/PR+/HER2-. Study conclusions and caveats: Unsorted bulk genomic DNA sequencing lacked pairing and functional marker data. Tumors had approximately 2.5-fold higher T cell density and higher clonality than adjacent normal breast tissue.

Turning to this clone: Its specificity is unknown.

Repertoires were generated with immunoSEQ multiplex PCR, while TCRdb's copy carries only in-frame clones and drops some. The table includes 25,000 to 35,000 clones, 80% detected once. The germline V gene has CDR1 SGHRS and CDR2 YFSETQ. V gave up 0 bases and J gave up 2 bases, with 15 bases separating them. The CDR3 is 17 amino acids. Sample: blood. This rearrangement joins TRBV5-1 to TRBJ2-4; a weak D match, TRBD1 (6 bases). The sequence was collected from a person between 60 and 69 years old with breast cancer. DNA for the CDR3: TGCGCCAGCAGCTTGGAGGGGGACCATGGGCCCAAAAACATTCAGTACTTC. Protein sequence: CASSLEGDHGPKNIQYF.